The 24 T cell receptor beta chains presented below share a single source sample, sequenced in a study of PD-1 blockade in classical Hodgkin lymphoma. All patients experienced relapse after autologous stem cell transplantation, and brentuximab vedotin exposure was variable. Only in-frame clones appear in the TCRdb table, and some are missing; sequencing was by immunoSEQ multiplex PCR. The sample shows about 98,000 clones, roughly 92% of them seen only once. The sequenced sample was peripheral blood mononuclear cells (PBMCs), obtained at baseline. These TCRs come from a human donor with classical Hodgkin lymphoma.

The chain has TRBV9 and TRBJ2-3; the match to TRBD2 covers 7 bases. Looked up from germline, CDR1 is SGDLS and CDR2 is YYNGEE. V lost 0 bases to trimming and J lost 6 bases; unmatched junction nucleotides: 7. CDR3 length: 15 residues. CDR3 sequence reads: CASSVGGRAWDTQYF. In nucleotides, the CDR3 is TGTGCCAGCAGCGTAGGGGGGAGGGCGTGGGATACGCAGTATTTT.

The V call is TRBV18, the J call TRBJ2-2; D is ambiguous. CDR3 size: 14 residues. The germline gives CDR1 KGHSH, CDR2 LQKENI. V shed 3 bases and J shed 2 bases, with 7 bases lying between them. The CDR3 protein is CASSPVSNTGELFF. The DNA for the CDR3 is TGTGCCAGCTCACCCGTGTCCAACACCGGGGAGCTGTTTTTT.

The CDR3 DNA reads as TGTGCCAGCAGCTTAGCGGGGTTCGCCCAAGAGACCCAGTACTTC. It codes for CASSLAGFAQETQYF. The J gene is TRBJ2-5, the V gene TRBV7-8; D is undetermined. CDR3 length: 15 amino acids. V was pared by 0 bases and J by 1 base, with 9 bases between. Germline lookup yields CDR1 SGHVS and CDR2 FQNEAQ.

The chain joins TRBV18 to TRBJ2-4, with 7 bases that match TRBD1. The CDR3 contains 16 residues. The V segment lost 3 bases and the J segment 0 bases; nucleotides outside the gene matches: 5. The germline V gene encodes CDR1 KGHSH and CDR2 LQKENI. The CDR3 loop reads CASSPDRIGAKNIQYF. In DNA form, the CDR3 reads TGTGCCAGCTCACCGGACAGGATCGGAGCCAAAAACATTCAGTACTTC.

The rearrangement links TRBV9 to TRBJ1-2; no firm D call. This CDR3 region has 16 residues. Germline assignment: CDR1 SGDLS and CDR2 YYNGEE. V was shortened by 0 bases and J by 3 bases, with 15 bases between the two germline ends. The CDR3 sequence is CASSVGGATLYYGYTF. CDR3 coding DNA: TGTGCCAGCAGCGTAGGAGGCGCTACACTCTACTATGGCTACACCTTC.

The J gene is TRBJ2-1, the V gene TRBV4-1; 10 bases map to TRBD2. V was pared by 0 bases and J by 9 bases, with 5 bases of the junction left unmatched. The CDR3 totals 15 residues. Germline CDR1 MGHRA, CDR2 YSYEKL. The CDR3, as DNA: TGCGCCAGCAGCCAAGACGCTAGCGGGAGAACTGAGCAGTTCTTC. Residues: CASSQDASGRTEQFF.

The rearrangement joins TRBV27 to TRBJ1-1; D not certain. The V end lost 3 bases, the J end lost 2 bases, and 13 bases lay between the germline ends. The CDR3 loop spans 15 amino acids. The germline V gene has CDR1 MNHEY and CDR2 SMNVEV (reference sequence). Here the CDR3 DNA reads TGTGCCAGCAGTTTTAATCCACTGCCTAACACTGAAGCTTTCTTT. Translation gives CASSFNPLPNTEAFF.

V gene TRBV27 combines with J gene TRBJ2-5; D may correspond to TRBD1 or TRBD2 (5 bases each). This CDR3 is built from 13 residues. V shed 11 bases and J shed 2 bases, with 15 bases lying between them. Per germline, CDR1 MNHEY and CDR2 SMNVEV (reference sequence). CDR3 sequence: CASREGPQETQYF. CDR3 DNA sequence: TGTGCCTCTCGAGAGGGACCACAAGAGACCCAGTACTTC.

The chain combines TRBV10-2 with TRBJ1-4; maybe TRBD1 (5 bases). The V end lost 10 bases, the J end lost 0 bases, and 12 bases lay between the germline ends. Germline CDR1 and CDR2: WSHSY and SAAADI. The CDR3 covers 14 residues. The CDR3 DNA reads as TGCGCCACCCACCCAGGGACAACTAATGAAAAACTGTTTTTT. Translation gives CATHPGTTNEKLFF.

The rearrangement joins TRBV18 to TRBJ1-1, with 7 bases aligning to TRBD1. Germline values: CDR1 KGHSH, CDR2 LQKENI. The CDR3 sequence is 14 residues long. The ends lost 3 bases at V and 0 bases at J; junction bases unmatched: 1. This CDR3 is CASSPGTVNTEAFF. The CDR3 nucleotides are TGTGCCAGCTCACCGGGGACAGTGAACACTGAAGCTTTCTTT.

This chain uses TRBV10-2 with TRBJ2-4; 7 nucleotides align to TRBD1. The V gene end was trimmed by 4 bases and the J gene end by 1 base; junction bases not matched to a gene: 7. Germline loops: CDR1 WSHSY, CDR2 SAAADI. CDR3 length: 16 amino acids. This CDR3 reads CASSATGARAKNIQYF. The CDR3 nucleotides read TGCGCCAGCAGTGCAACAGGGGCCCGGGCCAAAAACATTCAGTACTTC.

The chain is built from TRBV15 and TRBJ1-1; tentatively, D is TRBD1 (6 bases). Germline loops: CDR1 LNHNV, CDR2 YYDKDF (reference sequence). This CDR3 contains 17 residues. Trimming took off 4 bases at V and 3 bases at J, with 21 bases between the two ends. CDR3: CATSTSEGGPLDTEAFF. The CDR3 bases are TGTGCCACCAGCACTTCGGAGGGGGGACCTCTGGACACTGAAGCTTTCTTT.

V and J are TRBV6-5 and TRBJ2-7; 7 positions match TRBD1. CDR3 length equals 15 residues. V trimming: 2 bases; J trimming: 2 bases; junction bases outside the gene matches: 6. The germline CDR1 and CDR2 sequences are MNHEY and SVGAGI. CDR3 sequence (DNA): TGTGCCAGCAGTTACGGGACAGACAGTACCTACGAGCAGTACTTC. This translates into CASSYGTDSTYEQYF.

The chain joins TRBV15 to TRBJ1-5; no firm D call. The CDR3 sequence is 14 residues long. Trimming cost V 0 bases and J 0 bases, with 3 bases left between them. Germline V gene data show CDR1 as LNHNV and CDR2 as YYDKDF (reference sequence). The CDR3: CATSRDGSNQPQHF. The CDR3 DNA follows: TGTGCCACCAGCAGAGACGGTAGCAATCAGCCCCAGCATTTT.

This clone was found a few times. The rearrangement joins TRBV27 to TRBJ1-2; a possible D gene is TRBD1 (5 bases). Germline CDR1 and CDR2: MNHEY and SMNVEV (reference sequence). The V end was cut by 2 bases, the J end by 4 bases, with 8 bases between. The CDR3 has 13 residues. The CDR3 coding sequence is TGTGCCAGCAGTTTAGGGGGGACCTATGGCTACACCTTC. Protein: CASSLGGTYGYTF.

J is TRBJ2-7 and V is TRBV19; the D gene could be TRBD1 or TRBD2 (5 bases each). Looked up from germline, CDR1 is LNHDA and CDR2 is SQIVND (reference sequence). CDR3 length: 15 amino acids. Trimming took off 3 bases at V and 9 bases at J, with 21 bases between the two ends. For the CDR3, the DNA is TGTGCCAGTAGTATCAGGGCCTCTGGGGACCGTGTGCAGTACTTC. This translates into CASSIRASGDRVQYF.

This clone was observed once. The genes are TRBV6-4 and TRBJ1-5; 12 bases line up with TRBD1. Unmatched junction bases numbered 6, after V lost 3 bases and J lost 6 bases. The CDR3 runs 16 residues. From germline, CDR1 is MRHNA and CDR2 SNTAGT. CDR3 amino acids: CASSEPGQGAGQPQHF. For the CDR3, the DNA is TGTGCCAGCAGTGAGCCGGGACAGGGGGCGGGTCAGCCCCAGCATTTT.

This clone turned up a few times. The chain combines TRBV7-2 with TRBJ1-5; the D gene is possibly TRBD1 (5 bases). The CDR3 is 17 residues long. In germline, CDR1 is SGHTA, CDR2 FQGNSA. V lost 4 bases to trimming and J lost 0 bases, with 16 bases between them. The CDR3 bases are TGTGCCAGCAGCTCCCCCTCGGGCAGGGCTAGCAATCAGCCCCAGCATTTT. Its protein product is CASSSPSGRASNQPQHF.

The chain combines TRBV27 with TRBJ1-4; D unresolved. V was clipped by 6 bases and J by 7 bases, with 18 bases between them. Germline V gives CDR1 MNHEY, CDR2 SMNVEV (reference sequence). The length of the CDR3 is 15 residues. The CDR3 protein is CASSYGLIGGEKLFF. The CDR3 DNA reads TGTGCCAGCAGCTACGGACTCATCGGCGGTGAAAAACTGTTTTTT.

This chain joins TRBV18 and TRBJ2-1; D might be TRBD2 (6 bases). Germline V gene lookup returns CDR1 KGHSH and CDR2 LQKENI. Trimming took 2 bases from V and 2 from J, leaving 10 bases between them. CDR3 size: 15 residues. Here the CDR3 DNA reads TGTGCCAGCTCACCAACGGCTAGCGCCTACAATGAGCAGTTCTTC. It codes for CASSPTASAYNEQFF.

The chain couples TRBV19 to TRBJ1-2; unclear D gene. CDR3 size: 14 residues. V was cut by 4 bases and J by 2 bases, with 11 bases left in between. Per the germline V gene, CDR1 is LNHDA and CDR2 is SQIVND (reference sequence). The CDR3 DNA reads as TGTGCCAGTAGTACATCCCCGCCGAACTATGGCTACACCTTC. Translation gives CASSTSPPNYGYTF.

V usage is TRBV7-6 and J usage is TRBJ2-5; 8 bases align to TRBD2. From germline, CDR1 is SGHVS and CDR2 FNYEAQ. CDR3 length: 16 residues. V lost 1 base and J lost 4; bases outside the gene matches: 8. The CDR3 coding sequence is TGTGCCAGCAGCTTAGGTCGGGAGGGCCTAACAGAGACCCAGTACTTC. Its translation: CASSLGREGLTETQYF.

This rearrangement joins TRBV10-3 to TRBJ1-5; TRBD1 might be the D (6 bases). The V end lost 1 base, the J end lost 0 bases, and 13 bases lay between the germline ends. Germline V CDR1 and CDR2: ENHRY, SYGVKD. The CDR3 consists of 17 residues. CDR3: CAISEFLGAISNQPQHF. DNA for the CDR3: TGTGCCATCAGTGAGTTTTTGGGGGCCATTAGCAATCAGCCCCAGCATTTT.

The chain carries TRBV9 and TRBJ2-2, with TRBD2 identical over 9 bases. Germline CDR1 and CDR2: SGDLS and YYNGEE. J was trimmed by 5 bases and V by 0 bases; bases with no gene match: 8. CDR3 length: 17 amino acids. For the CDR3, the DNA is TGTGCCAGCAGCGTAGCAGTAGCGGGAGAGGGGACCGGGGAGCTGTTTTTT. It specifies CASSVAVAGEGTGELFF.